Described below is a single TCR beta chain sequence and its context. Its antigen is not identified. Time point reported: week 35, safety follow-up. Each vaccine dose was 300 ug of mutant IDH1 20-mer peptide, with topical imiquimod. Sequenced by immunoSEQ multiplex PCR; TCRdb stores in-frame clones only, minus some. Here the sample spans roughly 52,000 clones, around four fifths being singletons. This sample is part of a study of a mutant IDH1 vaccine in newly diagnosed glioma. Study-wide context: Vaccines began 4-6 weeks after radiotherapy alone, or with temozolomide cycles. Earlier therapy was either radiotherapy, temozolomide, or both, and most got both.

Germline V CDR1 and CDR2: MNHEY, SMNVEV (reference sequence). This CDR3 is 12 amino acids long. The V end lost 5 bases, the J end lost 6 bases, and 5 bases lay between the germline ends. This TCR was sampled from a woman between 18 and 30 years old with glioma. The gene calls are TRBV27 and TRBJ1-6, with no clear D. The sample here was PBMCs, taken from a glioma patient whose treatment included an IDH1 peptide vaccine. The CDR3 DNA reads TGTGCCAGCAGTCCCCTTAATTCACCCCTCCACTTT. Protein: CASSPLNSPLHF.